This T cell receptor beta chain was sequenced for a study of long-term antiretroviral therapy in people with HIV (dated by TCRdb to about 2022). Background on the whole study: Collection of the earliest samples took place about a decade ahead of the 2015 WHO recommendation for immediate ART, at a time when ART was typically delayed until CD4 counts fell. A total of 192 cryopreserved PBMC samples were contributed to the cohort by 30 adults with confirmed HIV infection, with samples collected serially over a mean of 6 years (range 1-12). Of the roughly 30 participants with HIV, 10 to 11 were female. No cross-contamination during QIAcube processing turned up in test extractions that ran a monoclonal T-cell line alongside 25 to 35 polyclonal samples. A retrospective serial study tested whether ART initiation and durable HIV suppression were associated with changes in peripheral blood TRB repertoire composition and diversity. The full study reports these points: Because pre-ART samples had limited cell numbers, unsorted PBMC were profiled rather than sorted CD4+ and CD8+ T cells. Narrower CDR3 length ranges were observed in HIV repertoires than in controls, and an antigen-experienced repertoire with only a slight naive shift after ART was suggested by the network structure. A significant increase in TRB diversity was found to be associated with ART initiation, although TRB diversity was observed to remain significantly below that of transplant donor controls even after long-term ART. Since PBMC availability was limited, sequencing covered only the TCR beta chain, with no alpha chain pairing. No data were available on ART adherence, viral resistance or therapy changes, limiting inferences about post-ART repertoire changes. The samples span the years 2004 to 2017, and the ART regimens used may be less effective than current regimens. Expanded TRB clones identified before ART initiation dominated the repertoire at all time points, although this dominance fluctuated and declined in many PLHIV after ART.

From its cysteine to its phenylalanine, the CDR3 spans 14 amino acids. Only the CDR3 region is kept as DNA, spanning 42 bases read in frame from base 1. Relative to germline, V is 2 bases shorter and J is 5 bases shorter, with 9 bases between their ends. CDR1 and CDR2 are read off the germline V gene as SGHTA and FQGNSA. Inclusion was restricted to participants for whom at least one PBMC sample before ART initiation and at least two post-ART samples were available. All participants with HIV were treated in the United States of America. Before DNA extraction, cryopreserved samples of roughly 0.9-10 million PBMC were thawed and then washed. At the time of the earliest PBMC sample for each participant with HIV, ages ranged from about 20 to 54 years. Per participant, PBMC samples came from 1-4 timepoints prior to ART initiation and 2-8 timepoints following ART initiation, for a median of 7 samples. For every participant, serial HIV viral load, CD4+ T-cell count, ART history and demographic data were obtained. Genomic DNA was extracted from unsorted PBMC with a Qiagen kit on a QIAcube, with processing performed in batches of 12 samples.

Sequencing of the TRB variable region was done with the immunoSEQ hsTCRB v3.0 assay at survey level resolution. TRB sequencing targeted a depth of about 40,000-55,000 T-cell genomes per sample. Pooled TRB libraries were sequenced on an Illumina MiSeq with a v3 150-cycle kit. On the authors' methods: Repertoire analysis was performed in R inside a reproducible Nextflow workflow that covered QC, data transformation and analysis. LymphoSeq2, an R package for exploring AIRR-Seq data, was used to implement custom analyses. A few samples that produced fewer than 5000 total TRB sequences were removed, so approximately 190 HIV repertoires were analyzed. Of the 188 retained HIV repertoires, 55 to 60 were collected before and approximately 130 after ART initiation. Repertoires were downsampled to 5000 TRB nucleotide sequences, and summary statistics were averaged over 100 downsampling iterations. The analysis kept only TRB sequences whose CDR3 regions were at least seven amino acids long. Two measures captured diversity: a Shannon entropy-derived clonality score and the Gini coefficient. In repertoire networks, the top 5000 CDR3 amino acid sequences were linked whenever an edit distance of one separated two sequences. For TRB CDR3 amino acid sequences, GLIPH2 was used to predict antigen specificity groups and MHC restriction. CDR3 amino acid sequences were matched against VDJdb and McPAS-TCR to flag known CMV, EBV, HIV or tissue antigen associations. Pre-ART, post-ART and control groups were compared with Wilcoxon signed-rank tests and Holm-Bonferroni correction. As stored in TCRdb, this immuneACCESS dataset retains in-frame rearrangements with V and J assigned. A fraction of the clones does not appear; measured against another copy, unresolved V genes explain less than half of the discrepancy, and the remainder lacks a known reason. V and J calls plus clone size are reproduced from that table; the DNA served to infer D and trimming. The sample table shows about 29,000 clones, and more than 75% are seen once. The ten most abundant clones make up approximately 4% of the sample.

Notes on this clone: Its specific antigen is unknown. The record has no base qualities; no much larger clone is one base away.

Source: unsorted PBMCs, taken 0.5 years after starting antiretroviral therapy. Recombination joined TRBV7-2 with TRBJ2-2, with the D gene call left open. The sequence was collected from a woman aged 18 to 35 with HIV. The DNA is as follows: TGTGCCAGCAGCTTAAATCGGTGGACCGGGGAGCTGTTTTTT. It specifies CASSLNRWTGELFF. Here the CDR3 is joined to the reference TRBV7-2 and TRBJ2-2 genes, and the full variable domain is: GAGVSQSPSNKVTEKGKDVELRCDPISGHTALYWYRQSLGQGLEFLIYFQGNSAPDKSGLPSDRFSAERTGGSVSTLTIQRTQQEDSAVYLCASSLNRWTGELFFGEGSRLTVL.